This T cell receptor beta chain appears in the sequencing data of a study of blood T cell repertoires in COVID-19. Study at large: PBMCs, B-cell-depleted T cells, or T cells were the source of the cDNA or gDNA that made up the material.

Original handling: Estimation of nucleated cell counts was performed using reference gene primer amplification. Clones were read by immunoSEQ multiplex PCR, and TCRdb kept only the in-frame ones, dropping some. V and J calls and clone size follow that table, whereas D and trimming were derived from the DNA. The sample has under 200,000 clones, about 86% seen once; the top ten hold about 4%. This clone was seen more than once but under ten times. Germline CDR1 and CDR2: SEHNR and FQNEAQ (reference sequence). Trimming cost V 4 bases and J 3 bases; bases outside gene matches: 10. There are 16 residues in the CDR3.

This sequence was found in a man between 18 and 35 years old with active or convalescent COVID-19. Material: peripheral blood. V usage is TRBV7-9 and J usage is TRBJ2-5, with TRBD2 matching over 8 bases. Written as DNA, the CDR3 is TGTGCCAGCAGCTGGATCGGCGGGGGGAGAAAAGAGACCCAGTACTTC. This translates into CASSWIGGGRKETQYF.